By sample share, the clone carrying this T cell receptor (beta chain) is medium-sized (0.01 to 0.1%). Its antigen is unidentified. The template was RNA from unsorted bulk tissue. The normal lung tissue was taken more than 3 cm from the tumor edge. A modified ARM-PCR protocol with three rounds of nested PCR amplified TCRbeta. Each CDR3 protein gets one entry after TCRdb re-called the multiplex PCR reads with MiXCR. The table lists around 100,000 distinct CDR3 sequences, less than 75% of them singletons. The sample comes from a study of tumor and adjacent non-tumor tissue in lung cancer. Study information: Patients were aged roughly 30 to 76, 10 men and about five women, stage I to III.

The V gene end was trimmed by 0 bases and the J gene end by 2 bases; junction bases not matched to a gene: 3. The CDR3 has 14 residues. Germline assignment: CDR1 DFQATT and CDR2 SNEGSKA (reference sequence). General study points: Normal lung showed higher cumulative top 100 clone frequency than tumor.

This sequence originates from a man younger than 45 with non-small cell lung cancer. The sample consisted of distant non-tumor lung tissue. The chain uses TRBV20-1 and TRBJ1-1, with 7 positions matching TRBD1. The CDR3 bases are TGCAGTGCTAGAGATCGGACAGGCAACACTGAAGCTTTCTTT. It specifies CSARDRTGNTEAFF.